A single sample is the source of the 12 T cell receptor beta chains below, sequenced in a study of T-cell reconstitution after alpha-beta-depleted transplantation in children. Findings and limits, study-wide: A year post-transplant, T-cell counts and diversity derived mostly from newly produced T cells.

TCRbeta library construction was performed incorporating unique molecular identifiers. TCRdb recomputed calls from the PCR reads with MiXCR, one row per CDR3 protein. There are 330,000 or so distinct CDR3 sequences in the sample; 6.5% to 9% occur only once, and approximately 9.1% lies in the top ten. No antigen has been identified for these receptors. The sample was peripheral blood, taken 360 days after TCRalphabeta/CD19-depleted stem cell transplant. The receptors derive from a female patient aged 2-9 years who had a stem cell transplant for Fanconi anemia, so the T cells may come from the graft donor.

The chain joins TRBV30 to TRBJ1-1; D is unclear. CDR1 and CDR2 (germline): GTSNPN, SVGIG (reference sequence). The V end was cut by 2 bases, the J end by 0 bases, with 7 bases between. The CDR3 has 13 residues. CDR3 loop: CAWSPGLNTEAFF. DNA for the CDR3: TGTGCCTGGAGTCCCGGACTGAACACTGAAGCTTTCTTT.

This clonotype was observed a handful of times. The chain is built from TRBV20-1 and TRBJ2-7; 7 bases fit TRBD2. Unmatched junction bases numbered 7, after V lost 3 bases and J lost 2 bases. Germline CDR1 is DFQATT and CDR2 is SNEGSKA (reference sequence). The CDR3 sequence is 14 residues long. CDR3 nucleotides: TGCAGTGCTAGGGGGTGGGGGGGGGCCTACGAGCAGTACTTC. Its translation: CSARGWGGAYEQYF.

The chain is built from TRBV20-1 and TRBJ2-7, with D perhaps matching TRBD1 (5 bases). V was clipped by 5 bases and J by 2 bases, with 10 bases between them. CDR1 is DFQATT, CDR2 SNEGSKA, per germline (reference sequence). This CDR3 region has 12 residues. CDR3 region: CSARRDPYEQYV. DNA of the CDR3: TGCAGTGCTCGCAGGGATCCCTACGAGCAGTACGTC.

This clonotype has a count of ten or more. The chain uses TRBV7-6 and TRBJ2-2; the D gene is possibly TRBD1 (6 bases). Germline V gene data show CDR1 as SGHVS and CDR2 as FNYEAQ. The CDR3 length is 12 residues. V lost 10 bases, J lost 4 bases, and 10 bases lay in between. Written as DNA, the CDR3 is TGTGCCACACAGGGTGGCACCGGGGAGCTGTTTTTT. Protein product: CATQGGTGELFF.

The V and J genes are TRBV6-5 and TRBJ1-2, with D possibly TRBD1 on 5 matching bases. Germline V CDR1 and CDR2: MNHEY, SVGAGI. The CDR3 contains 14 residues. Trimming removed 3 bases at V and 5 bases at J, with 13 bases between. The CDR3 DNA is TGTGCCAGCAGTTATAAACCTGGGACGTATGGCTACACCTTC. Its translation: CASSYKPGTYGYTF.

This clonotype was seen a handful of times. This chain connects TRBV6-2 or TRBV6-3 to TRBJ2-2, with 8 bases matching TRBD2. Germline V gene data show CDR1 as MNHEY and CDR2 as SVGEGT. With V trimmed by 5 bases and J by 3 bases, 8 bases remained unmatched. The CDR3 length is 16 residues. The CDR3 DNA reads as TGTGCCAGCAGTATCCGGTTCGGGGGGGACACCGGGGAGCTGTTTTTT. Protein product: CASSIRFGGDTGELFF.

This clonotype was counted between two and nine times. J is TRBJ2-4 and V is TRBV5-4, with 11 nucleotides matching TRBD2. The CDR3 extends over 17 amino acids. With 4 bases clipped from V and 4 bases from J, the junction kept 10 bases outside the gene matches. Germline V CDR1 and CDR2: SGHNT, YYREEE (reference sequence). The CDR3 sequence is CASSPVAGGGRKNIQYF. CDR3 in DNA: TGTGCCAGCAGCCCCGTAGCGGGAGGGGGGAGAAAAAACATTCAGTACTTC.

This clonotype showed up many times. V gene TRBV4-3 combines with J gene TRBJ1-5; no clear D gene. CDR1 LGHNA and CDR2 YSLEER come from the germline V gene. The germline V and J ends were trimmed by 0 bases and 4 bases, with 10 bases remaining between them. CDR3 length equals 15 residues. CDR3 nucleotide sequence: TGCGCCAGCAGCCAAGATGAGAAACAGAATCAGCCCCAGCATTTT. The encoded protein is CASSQDEKQNQPQHF.

This clonotype has at least ten counts. The chain couples TRBV6-2 or TRBV6-3 to TRBJ2-1; 14 nucleotides agree with TRBD2. Germline V gene data show CDR1 as MNHEY and CDR2 as SVGEGT. J was trimmed by 8 bases and V by 2 bases; bases with no gene match: 17. CDR3 length: 20 amino acids. CDR3 in DNA: TGTGCCAGCAGTTACGATTGGACTAGCGGGGGGACGGGGGTGGTGGATGAGCAGTTCTTC. Translation gives CASSYDWTSGGTGVVDEQFF.

At least ten counts were recorded for this clonotype. The chain links TRBV27 to TRBJ2-7; TRBD2 matches 14 bases. The CDR3 extends over 15 amino acids. Germline V lookup: CDR1 MNHEY, CDR2 SMNVEV (reference sequence). V was clipped by 4 bases and J by 4 bases; unmatched bases: 3. CDR3 loop: CASSSGTSGGYEQYF. In DNA form, the CDR3 reads TGTGCCAGCAGTTCGGGGACTAGCGGGGGTTACGAGCAGTACTTC.

There are many counts of this clonotype. The V gene is TRBV5-1, the J gene TRBJ2-2, with TRBD2 identical over 11 bases. Trimming cost V 4 bases and J 5 bases; bases outside gene matches: 4. This CDR3 region has 15 residues. Germline loops: CDR1 SGHRS, CDR2 YFSETQ. The CDR3 DNA follows: TGCGCCAGCAGCGTTAGGACTAGCGGGACCGGGGAGCTGTTTTTT. It is translated as CASSVRTSGTGELFF.

The table lists this clonotype with many counts. The chain uses TRBV7-8 and TRBJ2-7; D call uncertain. The CDR3 covers 15 residues. Trimming took 5 bases from V and 1 from J, leaving 15 bases between them. Per germline, CDR1 SGHVS and CDR2 FQNEAQ. The CDR3 spells CASSLSRSFSYEQYF. The DNA of the CDR3 is TGTGCCAGCAGCCTCAGTCGTTCCTTTTCCTACGAGCAGTACTTC.